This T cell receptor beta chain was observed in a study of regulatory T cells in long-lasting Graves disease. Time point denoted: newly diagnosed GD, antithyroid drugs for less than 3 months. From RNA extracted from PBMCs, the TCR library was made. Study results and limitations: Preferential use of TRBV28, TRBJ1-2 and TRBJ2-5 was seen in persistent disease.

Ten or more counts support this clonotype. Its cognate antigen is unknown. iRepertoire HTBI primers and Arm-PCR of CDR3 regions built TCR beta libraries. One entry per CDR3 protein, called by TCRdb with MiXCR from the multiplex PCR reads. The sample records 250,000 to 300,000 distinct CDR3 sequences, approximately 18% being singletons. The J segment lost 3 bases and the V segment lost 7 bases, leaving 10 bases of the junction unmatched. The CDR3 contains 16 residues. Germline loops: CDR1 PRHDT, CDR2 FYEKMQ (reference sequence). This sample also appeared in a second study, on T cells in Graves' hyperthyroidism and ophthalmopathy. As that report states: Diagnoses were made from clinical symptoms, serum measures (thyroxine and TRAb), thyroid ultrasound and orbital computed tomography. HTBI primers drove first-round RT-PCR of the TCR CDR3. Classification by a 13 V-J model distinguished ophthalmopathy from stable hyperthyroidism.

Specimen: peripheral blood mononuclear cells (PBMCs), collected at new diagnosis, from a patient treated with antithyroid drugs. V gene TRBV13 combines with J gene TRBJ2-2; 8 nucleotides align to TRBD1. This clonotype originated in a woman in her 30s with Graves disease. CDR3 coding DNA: TGTGCCAGCACCGTCGACAGGGGTTTTGACACCGGGGAGCTGTTTTTT. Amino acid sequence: CASTVDRGFDTGELFF.